The 7 T cell receptor beta chains below all came from one sample that was sequenced in a study of blood T cells in healthy people across ages. The use of a sample-barcoded 5' primer and a J-beta primer mix characterized a second PCR of roughly 7 to 11 cycles. TCRdb re-called the 5' RACE reads through MiXCR, storing one row per CDR3 protein. The data show approximately 1.5 million distinct CDR3 sequences, 35% to 45% seen once. The sequencing input was blood. The receptors were gathered from a woman aged 18-35 years in good health.

The sample holds a few counts of this clonotype. The genes are TRBV13 and TRBJ2-2; tentative D call: TRBD1 (6 bases). The CDR3 is 16 residues long. Looked up from germline, CDR1 is PRHDT and CDR2 is FYEKMQ (reference sequence). V lost 4 bases, J lost 1 base, and 13 bases lay in between. The CDR3 region has the DNA TGTGCCAGCAGCTCCGATGGGACAAGGAACACCGGGGAGCTGTTTTTT. Encoded protein: CASSSDGTRNTGELFF.

The chain has TRBV10-3 and TRBJ2-2, with D unclear. This CDR3 comprises 15 residues. CDR1 ENHRY and CDR2 SYGVKD come from the germline V gene. The V end was cut by 2 bases, the J end by 3 bases, with 10 bases between. As DNA, the CDR3 is TGTGCCATCAGTGAGCCCGTCCAGGACACCGGGGAGCTGTTTTTT. Amino acids: CAISEPVQDTGELFF.

V gene TRBV29-1 combines with J gene TRBJ1-1; 7 bases are shared with TRBD1. The CDR3 runs 14 residues. J was trimmed by 8 bases and V by 4 bases; bases with no gene match: 13. The germline CDR1 and CDR2 sequences are SQVTM and ANQGSEA. The CDR3 reads CSVAGTERGVEAFF. The CDR3 coding sequence is TGCAGCGTTGCCGGGACAGAAAGGGGAGTAGAAGCTTTCTTT.

On this clonotype: At one end, the junction sequence differs from germline, possibly due to a read error. V usage is TRBV11-2 and J usage is TRBJ2-1; no firm D call. The length of the CDR3 is 12 residues. CDR1 is SGHAT and CDR2 is FQNNGV in the germline V gene. CDR3 nucleotide sequence: TGTGCCAGCAGCGGAGCTTTGAATGGGCAGTTCTTC. Residues: CASSGALNGQFF. Drawing the rest from reference TRBV11-2 and TRBJ2-1, the complete variable domain is EAGVAQSPRYKIIEKRQSVAFWCNPISGHATLYWYQQILGQGPKLLIQFQNNGVVDDSQLPKDRFSAERLKGVDSTLKIQPAKLEDSAVYLCASSGALNGQFFGPGTRLTVL.

The rearrangement joins TRBV5-1 to TRBJ2-3, with unresolved D. This CDR3 spans 13 amino acids. Per the germline V gene, CDR1 is SGHRS and CDR2 is YFSETQ. Trimming removed 8 bases from V and 4 bases from J, with 14 bases in between. CDR3 protein: CASSRWIPDTQYF. The CDR3 DNA reads as TGCGCCAGTTCCCGCTGGATCCCAGATACGCAGTATTTT.

The rearrangement links TRBV20-1 to TRBJ2-1, with 10 bases identical to TRBD2. With V trimmed by 2 bases and J by 12 bases, 10 bases remained unmatched. This CDR3 region has 14 residues. CDR1 and CDR2 (germline): DFQATT, SNEGSKA (reference sequence). In DNA, the CDR3 is TGCAGTGCTAGACAAGCGGGGGGGATTCTCGGGCAGTTCTTC. It yields the protein CSARQAGGILGQFF.

The chain uses TRBV20-1 and TRBJ2-1, with 10 bases identical to TRBD1. V dropped 2 bases and J dropped 3; count of bases not matched to a gene: 4. The germline CDR1 and CDR2 sequences are DFQATT and SNEGSKA (reference sequence). The CDR3 has 15 amino acids. CDR3 DNA sequence: TGCAGTGCTAGAATCCGGGACAGGGGCTACAATGAGCAGTTCTTC. Translated, it gives CSARIRDRGYNEQFF.